This T cell receptor (beta chain) was obtained from a study of cytomegalovirus exposure and HLA in healthy donors. V was pared by 9 bases and J by 2 bases, with 14 bases between. From germline, CDR1 is SNHLY and CDR2 FYNNEI. The CDR3 consists of 13 residues. Study-wide points: Most likely, a cluster of highly shared sequence variants arose as a sequencing artifact. Versus the approximately 700-donor mean, an Asian-associated ancestry cluster reportedly showed fewer N-insertions in a later analysis. Later on, an analysis tied 15,000 to 20,000 TCR beta sequences to HLA alleles at 0.05 false discovery rate. Trimming of TCR beta V- and J-genes showed a link, identified in a later analysis, to a missense DCLRE1C variant.

A multiplex PCR was run with 60 Vbeta primers and 13 Jbeta primers. The protocol was immunoSEQ multiplex PCR, while the TCRdb copy is restricted to in-frame clones and leaves out a portion. The top ten clones hold 1.5% to 2% of a sample with about 150,000 clones, roughly 80% of them seen once. With regard to this clone: Its cognate antigen is unknown.

This TCR came from a woman aged 40 to 50 in good health and CMV-seronegative. Sequenced sample: PBMCs. V usage is TRBV2 and J usage is TRBJ2-7, with a possible D match to TRBD1 (5 bases). CDR3 coding DNA: TGTGCCAGTGACAGTTCTAATACCTACGAGCAGTACTTC. It encodes CASDSSNTYEQYF.